This T cell receptor (beta chain) was identified in a study of blood T cell repertoires in COVID-19 (TCRdb year 2020). Describing the broader study: Samples from collaborators originated in the United States, Italy and Spain and spanned both the acute and convalescent phases of COVID-19. The prospective study material was composed of cDNA or gDNA derived from T cells, B-cell-depleted T cells, or PBMCs. Deeply sampled blood TCRbeta repertoires from subjects exposed to, actively infected with, or recovered from COVID-19 were included in the dataset. The repertoires were made available in a free public database intended to serve as a resource for research on the immune response to SARS-CoV-2. Samples came from the ongoing ImmuneRACE study (first 160 participants) plus 1,254 subjects from 6 global collaborators. The sample metadata nearly always contained a de-identified subject ID, COVID-19 status, age in years and sex. Where HLA class I and class II types were available, the types were taken from metadata supplied by the sample provider, not from assay-based typing.

Compared with germline, V lacks 6 bases and J lacks 6 bases; bases without a gene match: 7. CDR1 and CDR2, looked up from the germline V gene, are SGHTA and FQGNSA. Including cysteine and phenylalanine, the CDR3 has 14 amino acids. This entry keeps only the CDR3 DNA: 42 bases, framed from base 1. Broader findings and caveats from the paper: Clinical and demographic metadata were provided uncurated, with the amount varying by source and participant.

This clone was seen only a few times. No antigen is known for it. Base-call qualities are not available, and no considerably larger clone is one nucleotide away. TCRbeta CDR3 regions were amplified from genomic DNA by means of the immunoSEQ Assay, a bias-controlled multiplex PCR. Per the authors' processing: The number of nucleated cells in each sample was estimated by amplification of reference gene primers within the assay. To quantify the absolute abundance of each unique TCRbeta CDR3 rearrangement, sequence reads were collapsed and filtered. For each sample, productive Simpson clonality was calculated as the square root of Simpson's diversity index over productive rearrangements. Imported from immuneACCESS, the table was reduced by TCRdb to in-frame sequences with V and J called. These copies leave out some clones; in studies compared against another copy, an unresolved V gene accounts for under half, and the cause of the remainder is not known. That table furnishes V, J and clone size, whereas the DNA furnished D and trimming. For this sample there are 250,000 to 300,000 clones; about 93% appear just once. The ten largest clones add up to roughly 1.1% of the sample.

Participants in the prospective study were enrolled through a virtual design, were aged roughly 18 to 100 years, and lived in approximately 25 United States geographic areas. In the prospective study, cohorts were assigned on the basis of participant-reported clinical history obtained from a screening survey and a study questionnaire. ImmuneRACE Cohort 3 recovered participants were defined by two consecutive negative NP/OP PCR tests, healthcare professional clearance, or symptom resolution. Mobile phlebotomists in the prospective study collected whole blood, serum and a nasopharyngeal or oropharyngeal swab from every participant. Additional blood draws and questionnaires over an approximately 2-month period could optionally be provided by prospective study participants. Before DNA extraction, blood samples from the prospective study were shipped at room temperature or frozen.

The chain is made from TRBV7-2 and TRBJ1-1, with 10 central nucleotides matching TRBD1. This TCR came from a woman in her 30s who had recovered from COVID-19. Sample: PBMCs or T cells enriched from blood (not recorded which). The CDR3 region reads CASRPGQGKSEAFF. The base sequence is TGTGCCAGCAGGCCGGGACAGGGGAAATCTGAAGCTTTCTTT.